Listed below are T cell receptor beta chains from one sample, sequenced in a study of cytomegalovirus exposure and HLA in healthy donors. The protocol was immunoSEQ multiplex PCR, while the TCRdb copy is restricted to in-frame clones and leaves out a portion. This table has 100,000 to 150,000 clones, about four fifths appearing once. The specimen sequenced was PBMCs. The receptors stem from a woman aged 40-49 years in good health and CMV-seronegative. Both conserved end residues are trimmed from each CDR3. Fields, in order: V gene, J gene, CDR3 protein.

TRBV19,TRBJ1-5,ASSTPGQNQPQH
TRBV27,TRBJ2-6,ASSFQGSGANVLT
TRBV18,TRBJ2-3,ASSGARGSKDTQY
TRBV6-1,TRBJ2-2,ASMKLAGGTGELF
TRBV29-1,TRBJ1-1,SVEGGGQAF
TRBV4-3,TRBJ2-3,ASSLRGVADTQY
TRBV5-6,TRBJ1-2,ASSLGDYGYT
TRBV7-2,TRBJ2-7,ASSLAGGEQY
TRBV6-5,TRBJ2-7,ASSYSRDSYEQY
TRBV19,TRBJ2-2,ASSINREYIGELF
TRBV6-5,TRBJ1-3,ASSLASGNTIY
TRBV29-1,TRBJ2-1,SVDRPFFNEQF
TRBV9,TRBJ2-1,ASSVGPSGGSSYNEQF
TRBV19,TRBJ1-4,ASSTAGTGGRYEKLF
TRBV15,TRBJ2-5,ATSRARGLQETQY
TRBV28,TRBJ1-2,ASSLTTDLGGYT
TRBV11-1,TRBJ2-5,ASRSRGRSETQY
TRBV7-3,TRBJ2-1,ASSLLLAGYNEQF
TRBV19,TRBJ2-5,ASSIVGVQETQY
TRBV6-5,TRBJ2-7,ASSYRGGVGQY
TRBV28,TRBJ1-6,ATQSVRAGNSPLH
TRBV20-1,TRBJ2-7,SSTSGYEQY
TRBV28,TRBJ1-5,ASSINREYQPQH
TRBV5-1,TRBJ1-1,ASSVGQGNTEAF
TRBV29-1,TRBJ2-7,SVRGGLAGNEQY
TRBV7-2,TRBJ2-2,ASSKGLAGVTSGELF
TRBV7-9,TRBJ2-5,ASSLFDREETQY
TRBV18,TRBJ1-1,ASSPRQYTEAF
TRBV4-1,TRBJ1-2,ASSQEGTGQGEYGYT
TRBV4-3,TRBJ2-3,ASSRISGGSTDTQY
TRBV7-2,TRBJ2-5,ASSLSRSQETQY
TRBV5-5,TRBJ2-7,ASSVPGTEAYEQY
TRBV7-9,TRBJ2-7,ASSARQADYEQY
TRBV2,TRBJ2-1,ASSGSEQF
TRBV6-6,TRBJ1-5,ASSAQGRNQPQH
TRBV18,TRBJ2-1,ASSPTMGTGDNEQF
TRBV19,TRBJ1-2,ASSWSPTGYYGYT
TRBV9,TRBJ2-7,ASSPGLAGTRDEQY
TRBV7-9,TRBJ2-1,ASSDTGGESYNEQF
TRBV9,TRBJ1-5,ASSVGQGNQPQH
TRBV9,TRBJ2-3,ASSSHRVTDTQY
TRBV9,TRBJ1-1,ASSVVSGNTEAF